The source of this TCR beta chain is a study of molecular identifiers for immune sequencing clone quantification. This clonotype counts as medium-sized (0.01 to 0.1%). TCRdb independently ran MiXCR on the PCR reads; one entry per CDR3 protein. The repertoire has roughly 100,000 distinct CDR3 sequences, about 32% of them found once; the top ten carry 9% to 10%. This CDR3 spans 15 amino acids. V lost 3 bases and J 2 bases, leaving 15 bases between the germline ends. CDR1 and CDR2 (germline): SGHDT, YYEEEE. Sequencing was performed on naive CD8+ T cells from blood, with Jurkat cell RNA spiked in. Stated subset: FACS-sorted CD8+CD4-CCR7+CD45RA+ naive T cells. This TCR came from a human donor in good health. Some libraries in this study had Jurkat cell RNA spiked in. The V call is TRBV5-6, the J call TRBJ2-7; possible D gene TRBD2, 5 bases. The CDR3 DNA is TGTGCCAGCAGCTGGCCGGGTAGCGAAGCCTACGAGCAGTACTTC. It translates to CASSWPGSEAYEQYF.